The subject of this entry is one TCR beta chain. Its antigen is as yet unknown. This entry belongs to a study of T cell responses to AZD1222 COVID-19 vaccine. The CDR3 covers 14 residues. The V end lost 7 bases, the J end lost 4 bases, and 16 bases lay between the germline ends. Germline CDR1 SGHAT, CDR2 FQDESV (reference sequence). General study results and limits: Just five or six AZD1222 recipients tested seropositive at baseline.

Profiled with immunoSEQ multiplex PCR; TCRdb holds only in-frame clones, not every one. The table has under 150,000 clones, approximately 85% seen once. The sequencing used peripheral blood, collected on day 0 of MenACWY control vaccination. The chain combines TRBV11-1 with TRBJ1-2; weak D call: TRBD1 (6 bases). The sequence was collected from an adult in good health. Here the CDR3 DNA reads TGTGCCAGCAAACCAGGGGCGACAGCCTATGGCTACACCTTC. Translation gives CASKPGATAYGYTF.